The 20 T cell receptor beta chains below were found in one sample sequenced in a study of shared clonotypes between healthy human individuals. TCRdb's copy holds only in-frame clones and misses some; the assay was immunoSEQ multiplex PCR. In the table there are roughly 2.5 million clones, roughly nine tenths of which are singletons. The specimen sequenced was naive CD4+ T cells sorted from blood. Subset specified: CD45RA+ positively selected. The receptors originated from a man aged 18 to 35 in good health.

In this sample, this clone turned up once. The chain links TRBV6-5 to TRBJ1-2, with 7 bases lining up with TRBD1. The CDR3 has 13 amino acids. Germline lookup yields CDR1 MNHEY and CDR2 SVGAGI. The V segment lost 7 bases and the J segment 8 bases; nucleotides outside the gene matches: 10. CDR3 in amino acids: CASIPQGGGGYTF. CDR3 sequence (DNA): TGTGCCAGCATTCCCCAGGGGGGCGGCGGCTACACCTTC.

The DNA of the CDR3 is TGTGCCAGCAGCAGAAATCGGGACTATGGCTACACCTTC. It yields the protein CASSRNRDYGYTF. This sequence joins TRBV9 and TRBJ1-2; no firm D call. The CDR3 spans 13 residues. With 4 bases removed from V and 3 bases from J, the gap between germline ends came to 10 bases. Germline CDR1 reads SGDLS; CDR2 reads YYNGEE.

The DNA for the CDR3 is TGTGCCATCTCTACTAGCTACGACGAGCAGTACTTC. This sequence encodes CAISTSYDEQYF. This rearrangement joins TRBV10-3 to TRBJ2-7; D may be TRBD2 (6 bases). V gave up 8 bases and J gave up 5 bases, with 13 bases separating them. Germline lookup yields CDR1 ENHRY and CDR2 SYGVKD. The CDR3 loop spans 12 amino acids.

This sequence joins TRBV2 and TRBJ2-2, with a possible D match to TRBD1 (6 bases). The V end lost 6 bases, the J end lost 6 bases, and 11 bases lay between the germline ends. The CDR3 runs to 13 residues. Germline V lookup: CDR1 SNHLY, CDR2 FYNNEI. The CDR3: CASRDHRAGELFF. The DNA of the CDR3 is TGTGCCAGCAGAGATCACAGGGCCGGGGAGCTGTTTTTT.

The J gene is TRBJ2-5, the V gene TRBV9; D ambiguous. The CDR3 totals 13 residues. V was pared by 0 bases and J by 10 bases, with 13 bases between. Germline V gives CDR1 SGDLS, CDR2 YYNGEE. The CDR3 coding sequence is TGTGCCAGCAGCGTAGAGCCCGCTGGGTACCAGTACTTC. This sequence encodes CASSVEPAGYQYF.

In this sample, this clone turned up a few times. V gene TRBV14 combines with J gene TRBJ2-2, with 11 positions matching TRBD1. The CDR3 is 14 amino acids. Germline V lookup: CDR1 SGHDN, CDR2 FVKESK. Unmatched junction bases numbered 0, after V lost 4 bases and J lost 5 bases. CDR3 residues: CASSRDRGTGELFF. The DNA of the CDR3 is TGTGCCAGCAGCCGGGACAGGGGGACCGGGGAGCTGTTTTTT.

The J gene is TRBJ2-3, the V gene TRBV2; 8 bases line up with TRBD2. Germline CDR1 is SNHLY and CDR2 is FYNNEI. This CDR3 has 19 amino acids. V lost 4 bases, J lost 1 base, and 16 bases stayed unmatched. In nucleotides, the CDR3 is TGTGCCAGCAGTGCGGCTTGGCTAGCGGGTGGGCTTGGCACAGATACGCAGTATTTT. It is translated as CASSAAWLAGGLGTDTQYF. Using reference TRBV2 and TRBJ2-3 for the parts outside the CDR3, the full variable domain is EPEVTQTPSHQVTQMGQEVILRCVPISNHLYFYWYRQILGQKVEFLVSFYNNEISEKSEIFDDQFSVERPDGSNFTLKIRSTKLEDSAMYFCASSAAWLAGGLGTDTQYFGPGTRLTVL.

J is TRBJ1-1 and V is TRBV5-4; D may be TRBD1 (6 bases). The CDR3 loop spans 14 amino acids. CDR1 and CDR2 (germline): SGHNT, YYREEE (reference sequence). Trimming cost V 4 bases and J 0 bases, with 10 bases left between them. Here the CDR3 DNA reads TGTGCCAGCAGCCCGGGACACCTGAACACTGAAGCTTTCTTT. Translation gives CASSPGHLNTEAFF.

This chain joins TRBV6-5 and TRBJ2-7, with 11 bases identical to TRBD1. The CDR3 is 16 residues long. Germline V gene data show CDR1 as MNHEY and CDR2 as SVGAGI. V was clipped by 2 bases and J by 1 base; unmatched bases: 4. The CDR3 sequence: CASSYRDRGGSYEQYF. CDR3 in DNA: TGTGCCAGCAGTTACCGGGACAGGGGGGGTTCCTACGAGCAGTACTTC.

The chain has TRBV7-9 and TRBJ2-3; D call uncertain. The length of the CDR3 is 15 residues. V lost 3 bases, J lost 4 bases, and 14 bases lay in between. From germline, CDR1 is SEHNR and CDR2 FQNEAQ (reference sequence). The CDR3 nucleotides read TGTGCCAGCAGCTTCCCAGGCTCCCGAGCAGATACGCAGTATTTT. Amino acid sequence: CASSFPGSRADTQYF.

As regards this clone: A junction boundary mismatches the germline segment, possibly from a read error. The sample contains more than one DNA sequence encoding this CDR3. The chain joins TRBV30 to TRBJ1-4, with TRBD1 matching 9 bases. CDR3 length: 13 residues. Germline V gene sequence: CDR1 GTSNPN, CDR2 SVGIG (reference sequence). CDR3 DNA: TGCGCCTGGAGGGGACAGGGAGGTGAAAAACTGTTTTTT. Translating it yields CAWRGQGGEKLFF.

The chain combines TRBV5-1 with TRBJ2-5; 7 bases align to TRBD2. Germline V gives CDR1 SGHRS, CDR2 YFSETQ. After removal of 1 base from V and 5 bases from J, the junction contained 8 bases not matched to a gene. The CDR3 covers 15 residues. The CDR3 sequence is CASSLTGHGGETQYF. The CDR3 DNA reads TGCGCCAGCAGCTTGACCGGACACGGGGGGGAGACCCAGTACTTC.

Note on this clone: Other DNA sequences in this sample translate to the same CDR3. The chain links TRBV4-1 to TRBJ1-1; D gene unclear. In germline, CDR1 is MGHRA, CDR2 YSYEKL. V lost 0 bases and J 1 base, leaving 6 bases between the germline ends. The CDR3 runs to 14 residues. CDR3 sequence (DNA): TGCGCCAGCAGCCAAGAAGAGGGGAACACTGAAGCTTTCTTT. Translating gives CASSQEEGNTEAFF.

Points on this clone: Other DNA variants within this sample encode the same CDR3. The chain recombines TRBV18 with TRBJ2-2; no firm D call. The germline V and J ends were trimmed by 2 bases and 4 bases, with 5 bases remaining between them. The length of the CDR3 is 13 residues. Germline CDR1 reads KGHSH; CDR2 reads LQKENI. CDR3 in amino acids: CASSPSVTGELFF. In DNA, the CDR3 is TGTGCCAGCTCACCATCGGTCACCGGGGAGCTGTTTTTT.

As to this clone: Distinct nucleotide sequences in the sample also encode this CDR3. The chain employs TRBV7-2 and TRBJ2-5; D remains ambiguous. With 5 bases removed from V and 5 bases from J, the gap between germline ends came to 9 bases. CDR3 length equals 12 residues. The germline V gene has CDR1 SGHTA and CDR2 FQGNSA. In DNA, the CDR3 is TGTGCCAGCAGCCCCCGTGGGGAGACCCAGTACTTC. Its translation is CASSPRGETQYF.

Worth noting for this clone: In the same sample, other DNA sequences code for this CDR3. The J gene is TRBJ1-1, the V gene TRBV11-3; 8 nucleotides line up with TRBD1. The germline CDR1 and CDR2 sequences are SGHNT and YENEEA. The length of the CDR3 is 14 residues. V trimming: 5 bases; J trimming: 3 bases; junction bases outside the gene matches: 5. CDR3 coding DNA: TGTGCCAGCAGCCTACAGGGGGTGGACACTGAAGCTTTCTTT. It is translated as CASSLQGVDTEAFF.

The V and J genes are TRBV6-1 and TRBJ2-7; D possibly matches TRBD1 or TRBD2 (5 bases each). The CDR3 sequence is 16 residues long. V was shortened by 1 base and J by 7 bases, with 20 bases between the two germline ends. Germline lookup yields CDR1 MNHNS and CDR2 SASEGT. CDR3 nucleotide sequence: TGTGCCAGCAGTGAAGAGAGGGGCAGGGCCCTGGGTGAGCAGTACTTC. Its protein is CASSEERGRALGEQYF.

This clone was seen once. The J gene is TRBJ1-6, the V gene TRBV4-3, with unresolved D. In germline, CDR1 is LGHNA, CDR2 YSLEER. Trimming removed 0 bases at V and 6 bases at J, with 9 bases between. The CDR3 loop spans 15 amino acids. The CDR3 loop is CASSQDGATNSPLHF. The CDR3 nucleotides are TGCGCCAGCAGCCAAGACGGAGCTACTAATTCACCCCTCCACTTT.

The chain is built from TRBV4-1 and TRBJ1-4; D is perhaps TRBD1 (5 bases). Between the trimmed V and J ends, which lost 4 bases and 2 bases, there was a span of 20 bases. This CDR3 contains 18 residues. CDR1 is MGHRA and CDR2 is YSYEKL in the germline V gene. The CDR3 loop is CASSRWGVSPSTNEKLFF. The CDR3 DNA sequence: TGCGCCAGCAGCCGCTGGGGGGTTTCGCCGTCGACTAATGAAAAACTGTTTTTT.

As to this clone: Other DNA sequences in the same sample also yield this CDR3. V and J are TRBV9 and TRBJ1-2, with D possibly TRBD1 on 6 matching bases. Deletions cut 0 bases from V and 5 bases from J, with 11 bases between. The germline gives CDR1 SGDLS, CDR2 YYNGEE. This CDR3 is 14 amino acids long. DNA for the CDR3: TGTGCCAGCAGCGTAGGTAGCAGGGGTTATGGCTACACCTTC. Translated: CASSVGSRGYGYTF.